This TCR beta chain comes out of a study of PD-1 blockade in mismatch repair-deficient tumors (dated by TCRdb to about 2017). Some background on the complete study: Between late 2013 and late 2016, the trial enrolled about 93 consecutive patients with over 10 mismatch repair-deficient cancer types, every one of whom had been previously treated and was progressing. Deep sequencing of TCR CDR3 regions was used to track tumor-associated T cell clones in peripheral blood of patients responding to PD-1 blockade. Results and caveats for the whole study, not just this receptor: Tumor-resident clones, often undetectable in blood before treatment, expanded rapidly after pembrolizumab and then contracted, generally before radiologic responses.

About this clone: The antigen this receptor binds is unknown. No per-base quality is available; no much larger clone lies one base away.

A distance of 6 bases separates the germline ends of V and J, which lose 4 bases and 0 bases respectively. Sequences LGHNA (CDR1) and YSLEER (CDR2) are obtained from the germline V gene. From the cysteine up to the phenylalanine, the CDR3 has a length of 13 residues. Only the CDR3 DNA stays, 39 bases, in frame from base 1. In the paper's terms, the time point label means: peripheral blood before pembrolizumab. Mismatch repair deficiency in every enrolled patient was established by polymerase chain reaction or immunohistochemistry. TCR sequencing was performed for a few patients who responded to pembrolizumab therapy. The phase II trial prospectively tested pembrolizumab PD-1 blockade in advanced mismatch repair-deficient cancers regardless of tissue of origin. Peripheral blood T cell samples were collected serially, before PD-1 blockade began and at several time points afterward. Blood sampling time points were reported as weeks after the first dose of pembrolizumab.

The library was generated by the immunoSEQ multiplex PCR assay. TCRdb took over this immuneACCESS table, retaining in-frame rearrangements with V and J assigned. Such tables are incomplete; in checked studies, under half of the missing clones stem from an unresolved V gene, and the remainder is unexplained. The sample table lists roughly 45,000 clones, under 85% of them with a count of one. Of the sample, more than 3% is held by the ten largest clones. The chain uses TRBV4-3 and TRBJ1-1; the D gene is not confidently resolved. Sequenced material: PBMCs, taken before pembrolizumab treatment. The source is an adult with mismatch repair-deficient cancer. Here the CDR3 is given as CASSRVMNTEAFF. The nucleotides read TGCGCCAGCAGCCGGGTAATGAACACTGAAGCTTTCTTT.